These 15 T cell receptor beta chains originate from one sample sequenced in a study of OX40 agonist ivuxolimab in advanced cancers. Libraries were prepared by immunoSEQ multiplex PCR; TCRdb keeps only in-frame clonotypes and omits some of them. The profile shows about 40,000 clones, 70% to 90% of them singletons. The specimen comprised CD4+ or CD8+ T cells sorted from blood, sampled in a trial of the OX40 agonist ivuxolimab. The source is an adult with an advanced solid tumor such as melanoma, head and neck, liver or kidney cancer.

The rearrangement uses TRBV4-3 and TRBJ1-5, with no clear D. The CDR3 is 16 amino acids. Trimming cost V 0 bases and J 0 bases, with 9 bases left between them. Germline-derived CDR1 and CDR2 are LGHNA and YSLEER. The CDR3 nucleotides are TGCGCCAGCAGCCAAGACGGTGCAGGTAGCAATCAGCCCCAGCATTTT. Its protein is CASSQDGAGSNQPQHF.

This clone was observed once. The V call is TRBV25-1, the J call TRBJ2-1; 9 bases match TRBD2. The CDR3 is 16 residues long. Germline trimming cut 3 bases from V and 3 bases from J; bases unmatched to any gene: 6. Germline V gene lookup returns CDR1 MGHDK and CDR2 SYGVNS. The CDR3 here is CASSDLTSGDYNEQFF. For the CDR3, the DNA is TGTGCCAGCAGTGATCTGACTAGCGGTGACTACAATGAGCAGTTCTTC.

The chain links TRBV4-3 to TRBJ2-7, with unresolved D. CDR1 and CDR2 from the germline V gene are LGHNA and YSLEER. V dropped 0 bases and J dropped 6 bases, with 9 bases sitting between them. This CDR3 region has 13 residues. The chain's CDR3 is CASSQDPPSEQYF. CDR3 nucleotides: TGCGCCAGCAGCCAAGATCCGCCCTCCGAGCAGTACTTC.

CDR3 loop: CASSLTSGSYEQYF. The CDR3 region has the DNA TGTGCCAGCAGCTTAACTAGCGGGAGCTACGAGCAGTACTTC. The chain uses TRBV7-3 and TRBJ2-7, with TRBD2 matching 9 bases. Germline V gives CDR1 SGHTA, CDR2 FQGTGA. The J segment lost 3 bases and the V segment lost 0 bases, leaving 0 bases of the junction unmatched. This CDR3 is built from 14 residues.

CDR3 DNA: TGTGCCAGCAGCCCCAACCCCACACTAACTGAAGCTTTCTTT. Its translation is CASSPNPTLTEAFF. The rearrangement uses TRBV7-6 and TRBJ1-1; D is ambiguous. Germline V gene sequence: CDR1 SGHVS, CDR2 FNYEAQ. The CDR3 runs to 14 residues. V was cut by 5 bases and J by 5 bases, with 15 bases left in between. The full variable domain, in which reference TRBV7-6 and TRBJ1-1 provide the parts outside the CDR3, is GAGVSQSPRYKVTKRGQDVALRCDPISGHVSLYWYRQALGQGPEFLTYFNYEAQQDKSGLPNDRFSAERPEGSISTLTIQRTEQRDSAMYRCASSPNPTLTEAFFGQGTRLTVV.

The chain links TRBV6-6 to TRBJ2-2; tentatively, D is TRBD1 or TRBD2 (5 bases each). Trimming removed 2 bases from V and 2 bases from J, with 9 bases in between. Germline CDR1 MNHNY, CDR2 SVGAGI (reference sequence). The CDR3 consists of 15 residues. The CDR3 DNA reads TGTGCCAGCAGTTACGTGGGGGTCAACACCGGGGAGCTGTTTTTT. Encoded protein: CASSYVGVNTGELFF.

This sequence joins TRBV28 and TRBJ1-3, with D possibly matching TRBD1 (5 bases). Germline V gene sequence: CDR1 MDHEN, CDR2 SYDVKM. CDR3 length equals 18 residues. The ends were cut back, 0 bases at V and 4 bases at J, with 19 bases in the middle. The CDR3 region is CASSLWSVGQGYGNTIYF. The DNA of the CDR3 is TGTGCCAGCAGTTTATGGTCTGTGGGGCAGGGTTACGGAAACACCATATATTTT.

This rearrangement joins TRBV6-6 to TRBJ1-1; D may be TRBD1 (6 bases). V lost 4 bases to trimming and J lost 4 bases, with 10 bases between them. The CDR3 sequence is 13 residues long. CDR1 is MNHNY, CDR2 SVGAGI, per germline (reference sequence). The CDR3 sequence: CASSLGHSTEAFF. The CDR3 region has the DNA TGTGCCAGCAGTTTGGGACATTCCACTGAAGCTTTCTTT.

This chain joins TRBV7-3 and TRBJ2-2; the D is unclear. CDR3 length: 13 amino acids. Germline-derived CDR1 and CDR2 are SGHTA and FQGTGA. V was pared by 3 bases and J by 2 bases, with 4 bases between. CDR3 DNA sequence: TGTGCCAGCAGCTTCTCAAACACCGGGGAGCTGTTTTTT. Its protein product is CASSFSNTGELFF.

In regard to this clone: The junction and the germline gene differ at one end; a read error may be behind it. The chain recombines TRBV5-1 with TRBJ1-1, with TRBD1 as a possible D gene (6 bases). CDR1 and CDR2 from the germline V gene are SGHRS and YFSETQ. The CDR3 is made up of 12 amino acids. CDR3 DNA: TGCGCCAGCAGCTCTATCGGACAGCTACTACTTTTT. Translating gives CASSSIGQLLLF. The whole variable domain, filled in from reference TRBV5-1 and TRBJ1-1, reads KAGVTQTPRYLIKTRGQQVTLSCSPISGHRSVSWYQQTPGQGLQFLFEYFSETQRNKGNFPGRFSGRQFSNSRSEMNVSTLELGDSALYLCASSSIGQLLLFGQGTRLTVV.

The sample holds a few counts of this clone. This chain uses TRBV29-1 with TRBJ2-2; 10 nucleotides line up with TRBD2. Germline CDR1 reads SQVTM; CDR2 reads ANQGSEA. CDR3 length equals 13 residues. The V gene end was trimmed by 4 bases and the J gene end by 6 bases; junction bases not matched to a gene: 2. CDR3 nucleotides: TGCAGCGTTGCTAGCGGGAGTGCCGGGGAGCTGTTTTTT. Its translation is CSVASGSAGELFF.

The gene calls are TRBV5-4 and TRBJ2-7, with D unclear. Looked up from germline, CDR1 is SGHNT and CDR2 is YYREEE (reference sequence). This CDR3 has 11 residues. Trimming removed 4 bases at V and 3 bases at J, with 5 bases between. CDR3 residues: CASSMGYEQYF. The CDR3 nucleotides are TGTGCCAGCAGCATGGGCTACGAGCAGTACTTC. The full variable domain, completed using reference TRBV5-4 and TRBJ2-7, is ETGVTQSPTHLIKTRGQQVTLRCSSQSGHNTVSWYQQALGQGPQFIFQYYREEENGRGNFPPRFSGLQFPNYSSELNVNALELDDSALYLCASSMGYEQYFGPGTRLTVT.

The V call is TRBV29-1, the J call TRBJ2-7; D possibly uses TRBD1 or TRBD2 (5 bases each). This CDR3 has 15 residues. The germline CDR1 and CDR2 sequences are SQVTM and ANQGSEA. V shed 3 bases and J shed 4 bases, with 19 bases lying between them. DNA of the CDR3: TGCAGCGTTGAGCTGGGACGGGCGGCAGGGTACGAGCAGTACTTC. It specifies CSVELGRAAGYEQYF.

This clone has a single count. The J gene is TRBJ1-5, the V gene TRBV7-6; TRBD1 is a possible D gene (6 bases). This CDR3 has 14 amino acids. V lost 3 bases and J lost 5, with 11 bases in between. In germline, CDR1 is SGHVS, CDR2 FNYEAQ. CDR3 nucleotide sequence: TGTGCCAGCAGCTTTCAGGGGAGGCATCAGCCCCAGCATTTT. It encodes CASSFQGRHQPQHF.

This clone ranks as medium-sized. The V gene is TRBV7-6, the J gene TRBJ2-7; D is perhaps TRBD1 (7 bases). The CDR3 totals 16 residues. The V gene's germline CDR1 is SGHVS and CDR2 FNYEAQ. Trimming removed 5 bases at V and 3 bases at J, with 20 bases between. The CDR3 loop reads CASSPGGGQELYEQYF. CDR3 nucleotide sequence: TGTGCCAGCAGCCCCGGGGGAGGACAGGAGCTCTACGAGCAGTACTTC.